This TCR beta chain was observed in a study of T-cell reconstitution after alpha-beta-depleted transplantation in children. The germline V and J ends were trimmed by 2 bases and 5 bases, with 13 bases remaining between them. Per the germline V gene, CDR1 is LGHNA and CDR2 is YNFKEQ. The CDR3 has 14 amino acids. This clonotype was seen only a few times. This sample's TCRbeta library carried unique molecular identifier barcodes. Using its own MiXCR run on the PCR reads, TCRdb lists one record per CDR3 protein. Of 330,000 or so distinct CDR3 sequences in the sample, over 9.5% were seen once. This specimen consisted of PBMCs, obtained before TCRalphabeta/CD19-depleted stem cell transplant. The chain carries TRBV4-2 and TRBJ2-7; D is ambiguous. The receptor was isolated from a boy under two years old with acute myeloid leukemia, due to receive a stem cell transplant. CDR3 protein: CASSQNDQKDEQYF. The CDR3, as DNA: TGTGCCAGCAGCCAAAACGATCAGAAAGACGAGCAGTACTTC.